A single sample gave rise to the 4 T cell receptor beta chains below, sequenced in a study of cytomegalovirus exposure and HLA in healthy donors. PCR amplification relied on 60 Vbeta primers (plus 13 Jbeta primers). Libraries were prepared by immunoSEQ multiplex PCR; TCRdb keeps only in-frame clonotypes and omits some of them. The repertoire includes around 150,000 clones, 75% of them detected once, and roughly 8% sits in the top ten. The sample consisted of PBMCs. The receptors shown here come from a woman in her thirties or forties in good health and CMV-seropositive.

This chain uses TRBV2 with TRBJ1-2; 8 nucleotides agree with TRBD1. Germline-derived CDR1 and CDR2 are SNHLY and FYNNEI. V lost 5 bases to trimming and J lost 11 bases; unmatched junction nucleotides: 7. The CDR3 totals 12 residues. For the CDR3, the DNA is TGTGCCAGCAGTACGGGACAGGTTCGGTACACCTTC. Amino acid sequence: CASSTGQVRYTF.

CDR3 nucleotide sequence: TGCAGCGTTGGACTGGGGGCAGGGATTGGCACAGATACGCAGTATTTT. It yields the protein CSVGLGAGIGTDTQYF. The V and J genes are TRBV29-1 and TRBJ2-3; D possibly corresponds to TRBD1 (6 bases). Germline CDR1 is SQVTM and CDR2 is ANQGSEA. The CDR3 runs 16 residues. Trimming cost V 4 bases and J 1 base, with 18 bases left between them.

The genes are TRBV30 and TRBJ2-7, with D possibly TRBD1 on 6 matching bases. Germline CDR1 reads GTSNPN; CDR2 reads SVGIG (reference sequence). There are 13 residues in the CDR3. Trimming shortened V by 4 bases and J by 3 bases, and 13 bases separated the two germline ends. The CDR3 region has the DNA TGTGCCTGGATTAAACAGGGTAACTACGAGCAGTACTTC. Amino acid sequence: CAWIKQGNYEQYF.

V usage is TRBV10-3 and J usage is TRBJ2-5; D possibly corresponds to TRBD1 (6 bases). The CDR3 extends over 14 amino acids. V shed 4 bases and J shed 5 bases, with 14 bases lying between them. The germline V gene has CDR1 ENHRY and CDR2 SYGVKD. The CDR3 region is CAISAGGQGETQYF. The CDR3 coding sequence is TGTGCCATCAGTGCGGGTGGGCAGGGGGAGACCCAGTACTTC.